The 2 T cell receptor beta chains below were found in one sample sequenced in a study of cytomegalovirus exposure and HLA in healthy donors. Here immunoSEQ multiplex PCR was the method, and the copy in TCRdb shows in-frame clones only, minus some. This sample has hundreds of thousands of clones, with more than 75% found just once. Sequencing used PBMCs. Receptors originate from a woman aged 18-29 years in good health and CMV-seropositive.

The V gene is TRBV7-2, the J gene TRBJ2-1; TRBD2 agrees at 8 bases. The V segment lost 1 base and the J segment 5 bases; nucleotides outside the gene matches: 7. The CDR3 contains 16 residues. CDR1 is SGHTA and CDR2 is FQGNSA in the germline V gene. The CDR3 loop is CASSLGTGRGNNEQFF. The CDR3 DNA is TGTGCCAGCAGCTTAGGGACCGGGAGGGGCAACAATGAGCAGTTCTTC. Based on the CDR3 plus reference TRBV7-2 and TRBJ2-1, the full variable domain is GAGVSQSPSNKVTEKGKDVELRCDPISGHTALYWYRQSLGQGLEFLIYFQGNSAPDKSGLPSDRFSAERTGGSVSTLTIQRTQQEDSAVYLCASSLGTGRGNNEQFFGPGTRLTVL.

The chain uses TRBV9 and TRBJ2-1, with TRBD2 matching over 8 bases. The CDR3 spans 18 residues. CDR1 and CDR2 (germline): SGDLS, YYNGEE. Losses at the gene ends were 1 base for V and 5 bases for J; bases not matched to a gene: 14. In DNA form, the CDR3 reads TGTGCCAGCAGCGTATCCAGCCCGGCGGGGGGCTGGAACAATGAGCAGTTCTTC. It yields the protein CASSVSSPAGGWNNEQFF.